This T cell receptor beta chain was found in a study of chemoradiotherapy in HPV16-positive cancers. As for the study in general: Two HPV16-positive patients' cells yielded candidate HPV-specific clones and common motifs.

Remarks on this clone: Its antigen is not identified.

Profiling relied on immunoSEQ multiplex PCR, and the TCRdb table lists in-frame clones only, not all of them. The sample shows under 15,000 clones, 72% of them seen only once. Repeated repertoire sampling spanned the course of chemoradiotherapy. Study outcomes and limitations: Functional assays defining HPV-specific T cells used only a couple of HPV16-positive patients. Candidate HPV-specific clones and E7-related TCR motifs grew in tumor during treatment.

V shed 7 bases and J shed 4 bases, with 20 bases lying between them. Germline loops: CDR1 SGHVS, CDR2 FQNEAQ. CDR3 length equals 16 residues. This sample was obtained from a patient who underwent chemoradiotherapy. The chain recombines TRBV7-8 with TRBJ2-1; TRBD2 might be the D (5 bases). This sequence was found in a human donor with HPV-associated anogenital cancer. CDR3 region: CASNPRRVPTYNEQFF. The CDR3, as DNA: TGTGCCAGCAACCCCCGGCGGGTTCCTACTTACAATGAGCAGTTCTTC.